The 20 T cell receptor beta chains below were found in one sample sequenced in a study of identical twins. TCRdb itself ran the 5' RACE reads through MiXCR, one entry per CDR3 protein. The sample lists about 240,000 distinct CDR3 sequences; roughly a tenth were seen once. Specimen: memory T cells sorted from blood. These receptor sequences come from a man in his forties or fifties in good health.

This clonotype has ten or more counts. The chain carries TRBV15 and TRBJ2-1, with a weak D call TRBD2 (6 bases). The CDR3 contains 14 residues. Looked up from germline, CDR1 is LNHNV and CDR2 is YYDKDF (reference sequence). Deletions cut 0 bases from V and 8 bases from J, with 11 bases between. Here the CDR3 reads CATSRDQLADEQFF. In nucleotides, the CDR3 is TGTGCCACCAGCAGAGACCAACTAGCCGATGAGCAGTTCTTC. The full variable domain, in which reference TRBV15 and TRBJ2-1 provide the parts outside the CDR3, is DAMVIQNPRYQVTQFGKPVTLSCSQTLNHNVMYWYQQKSSQAPKLLFHYYDKDFNNEADTPDNFQSRRPNTSFCFLDIRSPGLGDTAMYLCATSRDQLADEQFFGPGTRLTVL.

This clonotype came up a few times. This chain connects TRBV28 to TRBJ2-4, with 7 bases identical to TRBD2. The germline CDR1 and CDR2 sequences are MDHEN and SYDVKM. CDR3 length: 15 residues. The J segment lost 2 bases and the V segment lost 10 bases, leaving 11 bases of the junction unmatched. DNA for the CDR3: TGTGCCACTTCCCAGCGGGGTTTATCCAAAAACATTCAGTACTTC. Protein: CATSQRGLSKNIQYF. The complete variable domain, with remaining parts taken from reference TRBV28 and TRBJ2-4, reads DVKVTQSSRYLVKRTGEKVFLECVQDMDHENMFWYRQDPGLGLRLIYFSYDVKMKEKGDIPEGYSVSREKKERFSLILESASTNQTSMYLCATSQRGLSKNIQYFGAGTRLSVL.

This chain uses TRBV20-1 with TRBJ1-6, with D unclear. V shed 0 bases and J shed 0 bases, with 6 bases lying between them. Per the germline V gene, CDR1 is DFQATT and CDR2 is SNEGSKA (reference sequence). The CDR3 runs to 15 residues. The CDR3 region is CSARDRSSYNSPLHF. Written as DNA, the CDR3 is TGCAGTGCTAGAGATCGGAGCTCCTATAATTCACCCCTCCACTTT.

The chain carries TRBV19 and TRBJ2-1; perhaps TRBD2 as D (5 bases). In germline, CDR1 is LNHDA, CDR2 SQIVND (reference sequence). Trimming stripped 4 bases from V and 5 bases from J, with 9 bases between. The length of the CDR3 is 13 residues. The CDR3 DNA reads as TGTGCCAGTAGTACCCGGAGGCACAATGAGCAGTTCTTC. Translation gives CASSTRRHNEQFF.

The V gene is TRBV7-2, the J gene TRBJ2-5; TRBD2 agrees at 7 bases. The CDR3 extends over 14 amino acids. After removal of 1 base from V and 4 bases from J, the junction contained 3 bases not matched to a gene. Germline V gives CDR1 SGHTA, CDR2 FQGNSA. CDR3 sequence reads: CASSLVWGGETQYF. The CDR3 DNA reads TGTGCCAGCAGCTTAGTGTGGGGGGGAGAGACCCAGTACTTC.

This clonotype came up many times. The CDR3 region is CASSQDIPLSGNTIYF. The CDR3 DNA reads TGTGCCAGCAGCCAAGATATTCCCCTCTCTGGAAACACCATATATTTT. The chain recombines TRBV4-2 with TRBJ1-3; D unresolved. The ends were cut back, 0 bases at V and 0 bases at J, with 9 bases in the middle. The CDR3 has 16 amino acids. Germline V gene sequence: CDR1 LGHNA, CDR2 YNFKEQ.

This clonotype was seen a handful of times. V and J are TRBV29-1 and TRBJ1-2; 10 bases map to TRBD1. Germline V gene data show CDR1 as SQVTM and CDR2 as ANQGSEA. V lost 4 bases and J lost 4; bases outside the gene matches: 6. The length of the CDR3 is 14 residues. For the CDR3, the DNA is TGCAGCGTTGCTGAGACAGGGGGCATCTATGGCTACACCTTC. Translating gives CSVAETGGIYGYTF.

This clonotype was observed a handful of times. V and J are TRBV4-3 and TRBJ2-2, with 7 bases aligning to TRBD1. This CDR3 has 18 amino acids. CDR1 LGHNA and CDR2 YSLEER come from the germline V gene. With V trimmed by 0 bases and J by 3 bases, 10 bases remained unmatched. CDR3 protein: CASSQDRGGLGDTGELFF. CDR3 DNA: TGCGCCAGCAGCCAAGATCGAGGGGGCTTAGGTGACACCGGGGAGCTGTTTTTT.

This clonotype was counted at least ten times. The chain uses TRBV12-3 or TRBV12-4 and TRBJ1-2; 11 bases map to TRBD1. The CDR3 sequence is 17 residues long. Trimming cost V 6 bases and J 8 bases; bases outside gene matches: 17. CDR3 bases: TGTGCCAGCAGCAGGACAGGGGGCGCGTCTCGCCTGGGCGGCTACACCTTC. Translating it yields CASSRTGGASRLGGYTF.

This clonotype was picked up many times. The CDR3 spells CASSDSGIGQETQYF. The CDR3 DNA reads TGCGCCAGCAGTGATTCAGGGATCGGCCAAGAGACCCAGTACTTC. This chain uses TRBV10-1 with TRBJ2-5; D might be TRBD1 (5 bases). The CDR3 has 15 amino acids. CDR1 WNHNN and CDR2 SYGVQD come from the germline V gene (reference sequence). The V end was cut by 3 bases, the J end by 1 base, with 12 bases between.

This clonotype was detected ten times or more. The J gene is TRBJ2-1, the V gene TRBV18; 10 nucleotides align to TRBD2. CDR1 and CDR2 (germline): KGHSH, LQKENI. The CDR3 is 14 residues long. V gave up 0 bases and J gave up 12 bases; unmatched junction bases: 5. This chain's CDR3 is CASSPPSGRGVQFF. The CDR3 DNA follows: TGTGCCAGCTCACCACCGAGCGGGAGGGGGGTGCAGTTCTTC.

This clonotype was picked up many times. V and J are TRBV27 and TRBJ1-1; 7 bases line up with TRBD1. J lost 1 base, V lost 5 bases, and 4 bases had no gene match. The CDR3 has 14 amino acids. The germline gives CDR1 MNHEY, CDR2 SMNVEV (reference sequence). CDR3 loop: CASSPGTANTEAFF. CDR3 DNA: TGTGCCAGCAGTCCCGGGACAGCGAACACTGAAGCTTTCTTT.

The table lists this clonotype with many counts. The chain has TRBV7-6 and TRBJ2-5, with D perhaps given as TRBD1 or TRBD2 (6 bases each). V lost 1 base to trimming and J lost 2 bases, with 11 bases between them. The CDR3 is 15 amino acids. Germline CDR1 is SGHVS and CDR2 is FNYEAQ. The CDR3 coding sequence is TGTGCCAGCAGCTTAGAGGGGGGAAGACAAGAGACCCAGTACTTC. It codes for CASSLEGGRQETQYF.

This clonotype was observed at least ten times. The genes are TRBV7-2 and TRBJ2-1; perhaps TRBD2 as D (6 bases). The V end lost 1 base, the J end lost 2 bases, and 12 bases lay between the germline ends. This CDR3 is built from 16 residues. Germline V gives CDR1 SGHTA, CDR2 FQGNSA. The CDR3 bases are TGTGCCAGCAGCTTAGACCGGGACTGGACCTACAATGAGCAGTTCTTC. Protein sequence: CASSLDRDWTYNEQFF. Looking up the rest from reference TRBV7-2 and TRBJ2-1 gives the full variable domain: GAGVSQSPSNKVTEKGKDVELRCDPISGHTALYWYRQSLGQGLEFLIYFQGNSAPDKSGLPSDRFSAERTGGSVSTLTIQRTQQEDSAVYLCASSLDRDWTYNEQFFGPGTRLTVL.

At least ten counts were recorded for this clonotype. The rearrangement joins TRBV5-1 to TRBJ2-2, with D uncertain. V was clipped by 4 bases and J by 2 bases, with 9 bases between them. The length of the CDR3 is 14 residues. CDR1 and CDR2 (germline): SGHRS, YFSETQ. This CDR3 reads CASSPGYNTGELFF. CDR3 in DNA: TGCGCCAGCAGCCCGGGCTACAACACCGGGGAGCTGTTTTTT.

This clonotype was observed many times. J is TRBJ2-5 and V is TRBV12-3 or TRBV12-4; 14 bases match TRBD2. V dropped 8 bases and J dropped 5; count of bases not matched to a gene: 4. CDR3 size: 14 residues. The CDR3: CASRTSGGWETQYF. The CDR3 coding sequence is TGTGCCAGCCGGACTAGCGGGGGGTGGGAGACCCAGTACTTC.

The J gene is TRBJ2-7, the V gene TRBV20-1, with 9 bases aligning to TRBD2. Germline values: CDR1 DFQATT, CDR2 SNEGSKA (reference sequence). The CDR3 sequence is 19 residues long. J lost 0 bases, V lost 0 bases, and 15 bases had no gene match. The CDR3 sequence is CSARDSAKAGTSSSYEQYF. In DNA, the CDR3 is TGCAGTGCTAGAGATTCGGCAAAAGCCGGGACTAGCAGCTCCTACGAGCAGTACTTC.

There are a few counts of this clonotype. The chain recombines TRBV10-3 with TRBJ1-3; maybe TRBD1 (6 bases). The CDR3 loop spans 14 amino acids. CDR1 is ENHRY, CDR2 SYGVKD, per germline. The V end was cut by 9 bases, the J end by 0 bases, with 12 bases between. The CDR3 protein is CAIRQDISGNTIYF. The CDR3 coding sequence is TGTGCCATAAGACAGGACATCTCTGGAAACACCATATATTTT.

This clonotype was recorded a few times. The V call is TRBV24-1, the J call TRBJ2-5, with 9 bases fitting TRBD1. This CDR3 comprises 16 residues. Germline V gives CDR1 KGHDR, CDR2 SFDVKD. The J segment lost 0 bases and the V segment lost 4 bases, leaving 5 bases of the junction unmatched. The CDR3 DNA sequence: TGTGCCACCAGTGACAACAGGGGGCCCTACCAAGAGACCCAGTACTTC. Encoded protein: CATSDNRGPYQETQYF.

The chain employs TRBV6-1 and TRBJ2-7, with D unresolved. The CDR3 length is 15 residues. Germline assignment: CDR1 MNHNS and CDR2 SASEGT. The V end was cut by 4 bases, the J end by 3 bases, with 16 bases between. CDR3 DNA sequence: TGTGCCAGCAGTGGCGCAAGGACCGTTATCTACGAGCAGTACTTC. Residues: CASSGARTVIYEQYF.